The sequence of this T cell receptor (beta chain) was determined in a study of early stage breast cancer tumors. Study as a whole: Seven or eight ER+/PR+/HER2- tumors were invasive ductal; a few were invasive lobular.

General study points: Tumors had around 2.3-fold higher T cell density than normal breast.

In its sample, this clone was seen once. Its antigen is undetermined. The CDR3 extends over 16 amino acids. CDR1 is SEHNR, CDR2 FQNEAQ, per germline (reference sequence). J was trimmed by 1 base and V by 5 bases; bases with no gene match: 10. Each sample had two DNA replicates, 0.45 to 0.65 ug blood or roughly 1.4 ug tissue. Repertoires were generated with immunoSEQ multiplex PCR, while TCRdb's copy carries only in-frame clones and drops some. The sample carries over 25,000 clones, 65% to 75% recorded once. The receptor's source is a person aged 50-59 years with breast cancer. Material: blood. The rearrangement links TRBV7-9 to TRBJ1-1; 7 bases map to TRBD1. CDR3 sequence reads: CASSHRPGQRNTEAFF. CDR3 in DNA: TGTGCCAGCAGCCATCGTCCGGGACAGAGGAACACTGAAGCTTTCTTT.